This TCR beta chain emerged from a study of cytomegalovirus exposure and HLA in healthy donors. Study at large: Drawn from HLA-typed donors, tens of millions of unique TCRs were held in an early data release. Of around 400 genotyped donors, about 80% grouped in the Caucasian-associated ancestry cluster.

Trimming took 8 bases from V and 5 from J; bases not matched to a gene: 4. The CDR3 consists of 12 residues. The germline CDR1 and CDR2 sequences are ENHRY and SYGVKD. Study-level points and caveats: TCR beta V segments were, for the most part, productive about 87% or about 30% of the time in an earlier analysis. Cytomegalovirus-associated TCR beta chains were listed, numbering more than 150.

The primer mix had 60 Vbeta and 13 Jbeta primers. Profiled with immunoSEQ multiplex PCR; TCRdb holds only in-frame clones, not every one. Its clone listing holds about 140,000 clones. About this clone itself: What it recognizes is unknown.

The TCR sequence derives from a man aged 35 to 55 in good health and CMV-seronegative. Sequencing input: PBMCs. This chain links TRBV10-3 with TRBJ2-5; 8 bases fit TRBD1. The CDR3 region has the DNA TGTGCCATCCAGGGGGCCGGGGAGACCCAGTACTTC. It translates to CAIQGAGETQYF.